The present T cell receptor beta chain was sequenced within a study of OX40 agonist ivuxolimab in advanced cancers. Study overall: Patients enrolled in dose escalation were diagnosed with hepatocellular carcinoma, melanoma, renal cell or head and neck cancer. Study-level findings and limits: Expanded clones were, on average, more numerous among CD8+ T cells than CD4+.

Measured with immunoSEQ multiplex PCR; TCRdb has only the in-frame clones, and not every one. The table includes about 32,000 clones, 80% to 85% detected once. The CDR3 consists of 17 residues. Per the germline V gene, CDR1 is MGHDK and CDR2 is SYGVNS. V lost 5 bases to trimming and J lost 1 base, with 17 bases between them. A note on this clone: What it binds is unknown.

This TCR was sampled from an adult with an advanced solid tumor such as melanoma, head and neck, liver or kidney cancer. The chain joins TRBV25-1 to TRBJ1-4, with D hard to call. Material: CD4+ or CD8+ T cells sorted from blood, obtained in a trial of the OX40 agonist ivuxolimab. For the CDR3, the DNA is TGTGCCAGCAGTTCATACGGCCGCTGGGTAACTAATGAAAAACTGTTTTTT. Protein sequence: CASSSYGRWVTNEKLFF.